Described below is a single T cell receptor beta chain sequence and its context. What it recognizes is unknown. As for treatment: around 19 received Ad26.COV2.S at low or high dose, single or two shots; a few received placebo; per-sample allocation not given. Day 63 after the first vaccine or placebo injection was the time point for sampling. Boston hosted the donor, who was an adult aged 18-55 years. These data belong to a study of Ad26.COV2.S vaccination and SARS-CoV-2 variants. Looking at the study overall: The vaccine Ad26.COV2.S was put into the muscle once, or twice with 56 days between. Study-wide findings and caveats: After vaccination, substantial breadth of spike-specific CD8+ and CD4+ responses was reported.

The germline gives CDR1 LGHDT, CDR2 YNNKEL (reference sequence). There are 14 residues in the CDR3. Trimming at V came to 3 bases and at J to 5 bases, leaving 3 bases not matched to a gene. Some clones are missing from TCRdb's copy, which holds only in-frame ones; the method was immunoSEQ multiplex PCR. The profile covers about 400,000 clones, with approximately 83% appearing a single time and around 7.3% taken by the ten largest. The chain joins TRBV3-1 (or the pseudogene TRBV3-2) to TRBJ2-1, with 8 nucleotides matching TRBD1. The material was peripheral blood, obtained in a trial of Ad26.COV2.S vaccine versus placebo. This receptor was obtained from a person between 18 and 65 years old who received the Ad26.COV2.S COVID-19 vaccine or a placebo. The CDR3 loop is CASSQNRGDNEQFF. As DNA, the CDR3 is TGTGCCAGCAGCCAGAACAGGGGGGACAATGAGCAGTTCTTC.